These 31 T cell receptor beta chains were sequenced from one sample in a study of blood T cell repertoires in COVID-19. Generated by immunoSEQ multiplex PCR, the TCRdb table keeps only in-frame clones and is missing some. Among about 250,000 clones listed, 65% to 85% were seen once. The sample taken for sequencing was peripheral blood. Receptors were obtained from a man aged 40-49 years with active or convalescent COVID-19.

The sample holds a few counts of this clone. The V gene is TRBV7-3, the J gene TRBJ2-2, with TRBD1 matching over 9 bases. With 5 bases clipped from V and 1 base from J, the junction kept 2 bases outside the gene matches. This CDR3 has 15 amino acids. The germline CDR1 and CDR2 sequences are SGHTA and FQGTGA. CDR3 residues: CASSGTGMNTGELFF. CDR3 sequence (DNA): TGTGCCAGCAGCGGGACAGGGATGAACACCGGGGAGCTGTTTTTT.

This chain uses TRBV28 with TRBJ2-7, with 9 bases lining up with TRBD2. CDR3 length: 12 amino acids. Germline loops: CDR1 MDHEN, CDR2 SYDVKM. In DNA, the CDR3 is TGTGTGTCTAGCGGGACTACCTACGAGCAGTACTTC. Encoded protein: CVSSGTTYEQYF. The full variable domain, in which reference TRBV28 and TRBJ2-7 provide the parts outside the CDR3, is DVKVTQSSRYLVKRTGEKVFLECVQDMDHENMFWYRQDPGLGLRLIYFSYDVKMKEKGDIPEGYSVSREKKERFSLILESASTNQTSMYLCVSSGTTYEQYFGPGTRLTVT.

For the CDR3, the DNA is TGTGCCTGGAGTGTAACAGTTGAAGCTTTCTTT. Encoded protein: CAWSVTVEAFF. The genes are TRBV30 and TRBJ1-1; no clear D. The CDR3 totals 11 residues. With 0 bases removed from V and 7 bases from J, the gap between germline ends came to 6 bases. CDR1 is GTSNPN and CDR2 is SVGIG in the germline V gene (reference sequence). Complete variable domain (other parts from reference TRBV30 and TRBJ1-1): SQTIHQWPATLVQPVGSPLSLECTVEGTSNPNLYWYRQAAGRGLQLLFYSVGIGQISSEVPQNLSASRPQDRQFILSSKKLLLSDSGFYLCAWSVTVEAFFGQGTRLTVV.

The chain employs TRBV27 and TRBJ2-4, with D possibly matching TRBD1 (5 bases). The CDR3 covers 17 residues. Trimming pared 6 bases from V and 1 base from J, leaving 19 bases between. Germline CDR1 and CDR2: MNHEY and SMNVEV (reference sequence). CDR3 bases: TGTGCCAGCAGCGTTAGCAGTAGGGGCGCCGCCAAAAACATTCAGTACTTC. This translates into CASSVSSRGAAKNIQYF.

V is TRBV20-1 and J is TRBJ1-3; no clear D gene. V was cut by 3 bases and J by 0 bases, with 12 bases left in between. The germline V gene has CDR1 DFQATT and CDR2 SNEGSKA (reference sequence). This CDR3 contains 15 residues. The CDR3, as DNA: TGCAGTGCTAGTCCACTGGGCCTCTCTGGAAACACCATATATTTT. Protein: CSASPLGLSGNTIYF.

In DNA form, the CDR3 reads TGTGCCAGCAGTTACCAGGAAAACTCACCCCTCCACTTT. This sequence encodes CASSYQENSPLHF. This chain connects TRBV6-2 or TRBV6-3 to TRBJ1-6, with D uncertain. V was shortened by 2 bases and J by 10 bases, with 9 bases between the two germline ends. This CDR3 contains 13 residues. The V gene's germline CDR1 is MNHEY and CDR2 SVGEGT.

The CDR3 DNA is TGTGCCATCAGTGTGAGGGGGGGAACGAACACCGGGGAGCTGTTTTTT. It is translated as CAISVRGGTNTGELFF. The V and J genes are TRBV10-3 and TRBJ2-2, with D maybe TRBD2 (7 bases). V was trimmed by 4 bases and J by 0 bases, leaving 12 bases between them. The CDR3 totals 16 residues. CDR1 is ENHRY, CDR2 SYGVKD, per germline.

The chain links TRBV27 to TRBJ2-3; TRBD2 aligns across 8 bases. CDR1 MNHEY and CDR2 SMNVEV come from the germline V gene (reference sequence). The CDR3 loop spans 17 amino acids. V lost 2 bases and J lost 2; bases outside the gene matches: 9. This chain's CDR3 is CASSLIGPGGVTDTQYF. CDR3 DNA sequence: TGTGCCAGCAGTTTAATAGGGCCGGGAGGGGTCACAGATACGCAGTATTTT.

The chain recombines TRBV29-1 with TRBJ1-1; the D gene is possibly TRBD1 (6 bases). The CDR3 extends over 11 amino acids. CDR1 is SQVTM and CDR2 is ANQGSEA in the germline V gene. Deletions cut 7 bases from V and 3 bases from J, with 9 bases between. As DNA, the CDR3 is TGCAGCGGCACAGGGTACACTGAAGCTTTCTTT. This translates into CSGTGYTEAFF.

The chain couples TRBV7-9 to TRBJ1-1; TRBD1 matches 7 bases. The CDR3 is made up of 15 amino acids. With V trimmed by 2 bases and J by 4 bases, 7 bases remained unmatched. Germline CDR1 reads SEHNR; CDR2 reads FQNEAQ (reference sequence). CDR3 protein: CASSLSGGGGTEAFF. The CDR3 nucleotides are TGTGCCAGCAGCTTATCAGGAGGGGGCGGCACTGAAGCTTTCTTT.

The chain links TRBV4-1 to TRBJ1-5; 7 bases are shared with TRBD1. V shed 0 bases, J shed 4 bases, and the junction held 6 bases outside the gene matches. Germline CDR1 is MGHRA and CDR2 is YSYEKL. The CDR3 runs to 16 residues. CDR3 nucleotide sequence: TGCGCCAGCAGCCAAGATAGGGGACAGTTAAATCAGCCCCAGCATTTT. Translating it yields CASSQDRGQLNQPQHF.

This chain uses TRBV10-3 with TRBJ1-1, with 7 bases matching TRBD1. The CDR3 is 18 amino acids. CDR1 and CDR2 from the germline V gene are ENHRY and SYGVKD. Trimming removed 0 bases from V and 3 bases from J; junction bases left unmatched: 13. The DNA of the CDR3 is TGTGCCATCAGTGAGTCTTTAATGGGTGGACAGGACCACACTGAAGCTTTCTTT. Amino acid sequence: CAISESLMGGQDHTEAFF.

Concerning this clone itself: The same CDR3 is also encoded by other DNA sequences in this sample. This chain joins TRBV9 and TRBJ2-2, with 9 bases fitting TRBD1. CDR1 is SGDLS, CDR2 YYNGEE, per germline. The CDR3 has 16 residues. V gave up 1 base and J gave up 2 bases; unmatched junction bases: 3. Here the CDR3 reads CASSVRQGVNTGELFF. The CDR3 nucleotides read TGTGCCAGCAGCGTAAGACAGGGGGTAAACACCGGGGAGCTGTTTTTT. The variable domain in full, with the rest retrieved from reference TRBV9 and TRBJ2-2, is DSGVTQTPKHLITATGQRVTLRCSPRSGDLSVYWYQQSLDQGLQFLIQYYNGEERAKGNILERFSAQQFPDLHSELNLSSLELGDSALYFCASSVRQGVNTGELFFGEGSRLTVL.

V usage is TRBV4-1 and J usage is TRBJ1-5, with D hard to call. The germline V and J ends were trimmed by 1 base and 6 bases, with 13 bases remaining between them. Germline V gene data show CDR1 as MGHRA and CDR2 as YSYEKL. The CDR3 sequence is 15 residues long. CDR3 region: CASSQVQGAPQPQHF. In DNA form, the CDR3 reads TGCGCCAGCAGCCAAGTACAAGGAGCCCCTCAGCCCCAGCATTTT.

The rearrangement joins TRBV5-1 to TRBJ1-5; no clear D. Deletions cut 4 bases from V and 2 bases from J, with 10 bases between. The CDR3 runs to 14 residues. The germline V gene encodes CDR1 SGHRS and CDR2 YFSETQ. The CDR3 loop reads CASSPDGGNQPQHF. CDR3 nucleotide sequence: TGCGCCAGCAGCCCCGACGGGGGCAATCAGCCCCAGCATTTT. Based on the CDR3 plus reference TRBV5-1 and TRBJ1-5, the full variable domain is KAGVTQTPRYLIKTRGQQVTLSCSPISGHRSVSWYQQTPGQGLQFLFEYFSETQRNKGNFPGRFSGRQFSNSRSEMNVSTLELGDSALYLCASSPDGGNQPQHFGDGTRLSIL.

The chain links TRBV2 to TRBJ2-3, with a tentative D call TRBD1 (5 bases). Germline V gene lookup returns CDR1 SNHLY and CDR2 FYNNEI. The CDR3 has 14 amino acids. V lost 7 bases and J 4 bases, leaving 15 bases between the germline ends. The CDR3 here is CASNLVGAADTQYF. CDR3 coding DNA: TGTGCCAGCAACCTAGTAGGGGCCGCAGATACGCAGTATTTT. Combining the CDR3 with reference TRBV2 and TRBJ2-3 gives the whole variable domain EPEVTQTPSHQVTQMGQEVILRCVPISNHLYFYWYRQILGQKVEFLVSFYNNEISEKSEIFDDQFSVERPDGSNFTLKIRSTKLEDSAMYFCASNLVGAADTQYFGPGTRLTVL.

V and J are TRBV5-4 and TRBJ1-4, with 8 bases fitting TRBD1. The V gene's germline CDR1 is SGHNT and CDR2 YYREEE (reference sequence). V shed 4 bases, J shed 8 bases, and the junction held 7 bases outside the gene matches. The CDR3 length is 14 residues. Here the CDR3 DNA reads TGTGCCAGCAGCGCGGACAGGGAAGACGAAAAACTGTTTTTT. It codes for CASSADREDEKLFF.

V and J are TRBV5-1 and TRBJ2-6; 8 positions match TRBD1. Trimming took 0 bases from V and 0 from J; bases not matched to a gene: 5. Germline values: CDR1 SGHRS, CDR2 YFSETQ. This CDR3 has 18 amino acids. The CDR3 is CASSLAGTGSSGANVLTF. Here the CDR3 DNA reads TGCGCCAGCAGCTTGGCCGGGACAGGCAGCTCTGGGGCCAACGTCCTGACTTTC. The full variable domain, its missing parts supplied by reference TRBV5-1 and TRBJ2-6, is KAGVTQTPRYLIKTRGQQVTLSCSPISGHRSVSWYQQTPGQGLQFLFEYFSETQRNKGNFPGRFSGRQFSNSRSEMNVSTLELGDSALYLCASSLAGTGSSGANVLTFGAGSRLTVL.

The chain joins TRBV6-5 to TRBJ1-2; TRBD1 agrees at 10 bases. Trimming at V came to 9 bases and at J to 8 bases, leaving 6 bases not matched to a gene. This CDR3 spans 12 amino acids. Germline V gene sequence: CDR1 MNHEY, CDR2 SVGAGI. The CDR3 is CASTDRGNGYTF. As DNA, the CDR3 is TGTGCCAGTACGGACAGGGGGAACGGCTACACCTTC.

The V gene is TRBV6-1, the J gene TRBJ1-5; no clear D gene. Looked up from germline, CDR1 is MNHNS and CDR2 is SASEGT. V lost 4 bases, J lost 0 bases, and 25 bases lay in between. The CDR3 spans 20 residues. The CDR3 bases are TGTGCCAGCAGTGCCAGAAGAATAAACCAGTTAAAGTATAGCAATCAGCCCCAGCATTTT. Translated: CASSARRINQLKYSNQPQHF.

This sequence joins TRBV6-6 and TRBJ1-1; possible D gene TRBD1, 6 bases. The CDR3 is 14 amino acids. V lost 7 bases and J 3 bases, leaving 15 bases between the germline ends. Germline CDR1 MNHNY, CDR2 SVGAGI (reference sequence). CDR3 coding DNA: TGTGCCAGCACCAAAATGGGGGCTCACACTGAAGCTTTCTTT. As protein: CASTKMGAHTEAFF.

The chain carries TRBV1 and TRBJ1-2; no check of the table's D call, TRBD1, against the DNA was made. TRBV1 is given as a pseudogene. This CDR3 has 14 residues. This CDR3 reads CTSSQYGQNYGYTF. Written as DNA, the CDR3 is TGCACCAGCAGCCAGTATGGACAGAACTATGGCTACACCTTC.

The CDR3 DNA sequence: TGCGCCAGCAGCTTAAAGGTCGGACAGGCCCAAGAGACCCAGTACTTC. As protein: CASSLKVGQAQETQYF. V is TRBV5-1 and J is TRBJ2-5; 7 bases align to TRBD1. Germline V gene lookup returns CDR1 SGHRS and CDR2 YFSETQ. The ends lost 2 bases at V and 1 base at J; junction bases unmatched: 8. There are 16 residues in the CDR3. Full variable domain (remainder filled in from reference TRBV5-1 and TRBJ2-5): KAGVTQTPRYLIKTRGQQVTLSCSPISGHRSVSWYQQTPGQGLQFLFEYFSETQRNKGNFPGRFSGRQFSNSRSEMNVSTLELGDSALYLCASSLKVGQAQETQYFGPGTRLLVL.

Turning to this clone: A junction end diverges from the germline sequence, so it may reflect a read error. The rearrangement links TRBV7-7 to TRBJ2-7; a possible D gene is TRBD2 (6 bases). CDR3 length equals 13 residues. Germline V lookup: CDR1 SSHAT, CDR2 FNYEAQ (reference sequence). The CDR3 DNA reads as TGTGCTAGCAGCCCTTACGGGGGCTACGAGCAGTACTTC. It specifies CASSPYGGYEQYF.

The V gene is TRBV4-1, the J gene TRBJ1-2; D not resolved. Trimming removed 5 bases from V and 2 bases from J, with 12 bases in between. Germline CDR1 MGHRA, CDR2 YSYEKL. The CDR3 totals 14 residues. CDR3 bases: TGCGCCAGCAGCTCGGGGATAGTAAACTATGGCTACACCTTC. Translating it yields CASSSGIVNYGYTF.

The genes are TRBV7-2 and TRBJ1-5; D might be TRBD1 (5 bases). Germline CDR1 is SGHTA and CDR2 is FQGNSA. There are 15 residues in the CDR3. Trimming cost V 5 bases and J 4 bases, with 15 bases left between them. The CDR3 DNA sequence: TGTGCCAGCAGCCCTGGTCGGGGGGGGAATCAGCCCCAGCATTTT. This sequence encodes CASSPGRGGNQPQHF.

The rearrangement links TRBV6-7 to TRBJ2-4; 10 bases are a match to TRBD1. TRBV6-7 is an ORF, with its function uncertain. The CDR3 is 16 residues long. The V gene end was trimmed by 5 bases and the J gene end by 0 bases; junction bases not matched to a gene: 4. The CDR3 coding sequence is TGTGCCAGCAGTACAGACAGGGGGCTAGCCAAAAACATTCAGTACTTC. Translated, it gives CASSTDRGLAKNIQYF.

In this sample, this clone turned up a few times. This rearrangement joins TRBV12-5 to TRBJ2-2; perhaps TRBD1 as D (6 bases). Trimming stripped 1 base from V and 5 bases from J, with 11 bases between. Germline V gene data show CDR1 as LGHNT and CDR2 as FRNRAP. CDR3 length: 15 residues. CDR3 coding DNA: TGTGCTAGTGGTTTGGGCAGGACAGCGACCGGGGAGCTGTTTTTT. This encodes CASGLGRTATGELFF. The whole variable domain, remainder taken from reference TRBV12-5 and TRBJ2-2, is DARVTQTPRHKVTEMGQEVTMRCQPILGHNTVFWYRQTMMQGLELLAYFRNRAPLDDSGMPKDRFSAEMPDATLATLKIQPSEPRDSAVYFCASGLGRTATGELFFGEGSRLTVL.

The sample holds a few counts of this clone. Other DNA sequences in this sample translate to the same CDR3. This chain connects TRBV4-1 to TRBJ2-5; tentative D call: TRBD2 (6 bases). Per germline, CDR1 MGHRA and CDR2 YSYEKL. The V and J ends lost 0 bases and 1 base respectively, with 12 bases between them. CDR3 size: 16 residues. CDR3 nucleotides: TGCGCCAGCAGCCAAGATAGGCAGGGACTCCAAGAGACCCAGTACTTC. This gives the protein CASSQDRQGLQETQYF.

This clone was recorded a few times. The CDR3 DNA follows: TGTGCCAGCAGGTCCGGGACTAGCATGGTCAATGAGCAGTTCTTC. Translated, it gives CASRSGTSMVNEQFF. The chain recombines TRBV7-9 with TRBJ2-1; 9 bases align to TRBD2. The germline V gene has CDR1 SEHNR and CDR2 FQNEAQ (reference sequence). V trimming: 6 bases; J trimming: 6 bases; junction bases outside the gene matches: 9. CDR3 size: 15 residues. Combining the CDR3 with reference TRBV7-9 and TRBJ2-1 gives the whole variable domain DTGVSQNPRHKITKRGQNVTFRCDPISEHNRLYWYRQTLGQGPEFLTYFQNEAQLEKSRLLSDRFSAERPKGSFSTLEIQRTEQGDSAMYLCASRSGTSMVNEQFFGPGTRLTVL.

This clone was picked up a small number of times. The chain joins TRBV3-1 (or the pseudogene TRBV3-2) to TRBJ2-7, with 7 bases fitting TRBD2. The CDR3 runs 14 residues. The V gene end was trimmed by 4 bases and the J gene end by 6 bases; junction bases not matched to a gene: 9. The germline gives CDR1 LGHDT, CDR2 YNNKEL (reference sequence). The CDR3 DNA reads as TGTGCCAGCAGCCCCTCTCGCGGGGGAAGCGAGCAGTACTTC. Translated: CASSPSRGGSEQYF.